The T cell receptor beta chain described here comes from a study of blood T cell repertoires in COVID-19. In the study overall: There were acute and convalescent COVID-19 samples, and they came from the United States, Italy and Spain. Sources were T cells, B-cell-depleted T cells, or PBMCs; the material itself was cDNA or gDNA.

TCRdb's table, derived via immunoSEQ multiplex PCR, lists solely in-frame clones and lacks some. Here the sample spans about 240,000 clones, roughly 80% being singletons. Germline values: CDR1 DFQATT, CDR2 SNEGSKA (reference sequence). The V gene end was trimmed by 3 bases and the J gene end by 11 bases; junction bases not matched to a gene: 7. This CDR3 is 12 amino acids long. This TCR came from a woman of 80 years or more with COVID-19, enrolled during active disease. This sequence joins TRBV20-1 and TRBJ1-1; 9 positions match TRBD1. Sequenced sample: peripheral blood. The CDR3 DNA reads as TGCAGTGCTAGTTCCCGGACAGGGGCCGCTTTCTTT. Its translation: CSASSRTGAAFF.